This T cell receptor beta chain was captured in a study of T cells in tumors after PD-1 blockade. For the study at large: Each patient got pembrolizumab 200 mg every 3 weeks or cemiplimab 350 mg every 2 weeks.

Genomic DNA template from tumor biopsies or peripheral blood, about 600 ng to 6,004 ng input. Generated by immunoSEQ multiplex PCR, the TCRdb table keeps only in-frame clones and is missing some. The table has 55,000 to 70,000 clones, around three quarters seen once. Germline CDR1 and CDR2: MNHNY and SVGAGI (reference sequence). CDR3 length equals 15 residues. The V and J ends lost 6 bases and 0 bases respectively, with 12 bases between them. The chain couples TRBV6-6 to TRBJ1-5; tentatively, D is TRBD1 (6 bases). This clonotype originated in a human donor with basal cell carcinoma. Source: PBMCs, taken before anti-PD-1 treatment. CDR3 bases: TGTGCCAGCAGAATTGACAGGAATAGCAATCAGCCCCAGCATTTT. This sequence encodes CASRIDRNSNQPQHF.